Included here is one T cell receptor beta chain sequence, with context. Other DNA sequences in this specimen translate into the identical CDR3. The sample is drawn from a study of blood T cell repertoires in COVID-19. The overall study: The United States, Italy and Spain were the sources of the acute and convalescent COVID-19 samples. The analysed material was cDNA or gDNA that came from T cells, B-cell-depleted T cells, or PBMCs.

Looked up from germline, CDR1 is SEHNR and CDR2 is FQNEAQ (reference sequence). The CDR3 extends over 13 amino acids. V lost 1 base and J lost 4, with 7 bases in between. Original processing notes: Reference gene primer amplification in the assay estimated nucleated cell counts. TCRdb keeps only in-frame clones here, not all; method: immunoSEQ multiplex PCR. From that table come the V and J calls and clone size; the DNA was used to work out D and trimming. The table records approximately 50,000 clones, 65% to 85% of them present only once. The V call is TRBV7-9, the J call TRBJ1-2; tentatively, D is TRBD1 (5 bases). The source material was peripheral blood. The clonotype comes from a man between 65 and 85 years old with active or convalescent COVID-19. The CDR3 loop is CASSLGQGYGYTF. For the CDR3, the DNA is TGTGCCAGCAGCTTAGGGCAGGGCTATGGCTACACCTTC.